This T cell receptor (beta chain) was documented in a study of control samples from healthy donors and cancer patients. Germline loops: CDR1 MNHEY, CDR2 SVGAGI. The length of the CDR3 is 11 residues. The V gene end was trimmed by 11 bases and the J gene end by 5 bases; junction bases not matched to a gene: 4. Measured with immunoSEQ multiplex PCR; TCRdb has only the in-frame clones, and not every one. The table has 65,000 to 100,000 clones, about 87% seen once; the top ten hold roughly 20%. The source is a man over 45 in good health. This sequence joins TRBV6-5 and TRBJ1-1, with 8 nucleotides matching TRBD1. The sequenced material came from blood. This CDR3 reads CAVQGATEAFF. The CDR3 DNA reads TGTGCCGTTCAGGGGGCGACTGAAGCTTTCTTT.